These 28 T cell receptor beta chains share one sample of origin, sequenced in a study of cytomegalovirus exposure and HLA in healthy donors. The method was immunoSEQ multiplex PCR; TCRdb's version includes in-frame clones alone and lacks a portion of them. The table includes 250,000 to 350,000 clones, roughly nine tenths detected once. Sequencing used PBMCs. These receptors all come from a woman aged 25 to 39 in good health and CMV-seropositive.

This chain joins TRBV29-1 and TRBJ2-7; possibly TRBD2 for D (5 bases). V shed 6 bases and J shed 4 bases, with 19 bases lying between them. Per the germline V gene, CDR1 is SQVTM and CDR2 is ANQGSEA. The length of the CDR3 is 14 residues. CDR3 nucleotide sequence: TGCAGCGTCAGAGTGGCGCAAACGGGGTACGAGCAGTACTTC. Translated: CSVRVAQTGYEQYF.

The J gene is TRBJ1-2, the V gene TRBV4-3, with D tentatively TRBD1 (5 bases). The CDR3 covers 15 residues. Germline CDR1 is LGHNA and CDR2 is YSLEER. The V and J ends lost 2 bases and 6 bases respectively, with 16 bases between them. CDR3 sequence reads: CASSQFGAPGDGYTF. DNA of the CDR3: TGCGCCAGCAGCCAATTTGGGGCGCCGGGGGATGGCTACACCTTC.

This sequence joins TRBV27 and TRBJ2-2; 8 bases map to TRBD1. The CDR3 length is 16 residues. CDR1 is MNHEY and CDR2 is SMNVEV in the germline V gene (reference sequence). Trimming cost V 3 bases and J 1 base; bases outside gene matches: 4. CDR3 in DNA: TGTGCCAGCAGTTTGGACAGGGTAAAGAACACCGGGGAGCTGTTTTTT. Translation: CASSLDRVKNTGELFF.

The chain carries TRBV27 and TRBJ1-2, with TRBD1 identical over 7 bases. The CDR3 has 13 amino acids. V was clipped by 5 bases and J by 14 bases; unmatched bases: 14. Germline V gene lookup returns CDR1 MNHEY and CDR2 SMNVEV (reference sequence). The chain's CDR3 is CASSPLKTGIFTF. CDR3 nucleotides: TGTGCCAGCAGTCCTTTAAAGACAGGGATCTTTACCTTC.

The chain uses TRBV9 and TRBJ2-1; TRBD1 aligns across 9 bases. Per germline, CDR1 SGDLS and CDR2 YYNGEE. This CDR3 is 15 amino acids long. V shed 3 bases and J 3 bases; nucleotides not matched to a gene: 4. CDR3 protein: CASSAPGQGYNEQFF. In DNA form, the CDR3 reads TGTGCCAGCAGCGCGCCGGGACAGGGCTACAATGAGCAGTTCTTC.

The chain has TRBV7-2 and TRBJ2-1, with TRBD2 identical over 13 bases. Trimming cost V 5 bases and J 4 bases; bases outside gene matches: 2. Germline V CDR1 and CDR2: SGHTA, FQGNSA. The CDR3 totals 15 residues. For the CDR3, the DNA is TGTGCCAGCAGCGCGACTAGCGGGGGGTACAATGAGCAGTTCTTC. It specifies CASSATSGGYNEQFF.

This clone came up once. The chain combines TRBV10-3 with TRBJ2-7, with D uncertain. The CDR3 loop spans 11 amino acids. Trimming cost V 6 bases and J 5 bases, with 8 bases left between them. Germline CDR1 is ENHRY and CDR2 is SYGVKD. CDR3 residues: CAIRGGDEQYF. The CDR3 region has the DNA TGTGCCATCAGGGGTGGGGACGAGCAGTACTTC.

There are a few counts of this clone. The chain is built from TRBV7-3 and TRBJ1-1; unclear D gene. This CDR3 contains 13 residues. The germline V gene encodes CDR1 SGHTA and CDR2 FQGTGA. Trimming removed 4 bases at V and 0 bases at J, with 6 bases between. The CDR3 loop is CASSSTVNTEAFF. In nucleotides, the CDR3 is TGTGCCAGCAGCTCGACGGTGAACACTGAAGCTTTCTTT.

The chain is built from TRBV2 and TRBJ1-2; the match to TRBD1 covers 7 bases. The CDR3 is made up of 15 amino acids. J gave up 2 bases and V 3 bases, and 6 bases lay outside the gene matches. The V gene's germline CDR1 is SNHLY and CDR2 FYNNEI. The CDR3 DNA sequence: TGTGCCAGCAGTGAGACTGGGACAGAGAACTATGGCTACACCTTC. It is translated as CASSETGTENYGYTF.

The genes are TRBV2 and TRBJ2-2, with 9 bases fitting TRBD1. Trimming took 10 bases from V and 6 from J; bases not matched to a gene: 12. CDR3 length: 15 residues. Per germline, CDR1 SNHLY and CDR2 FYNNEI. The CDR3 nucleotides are TGTGCCACCAAAGGGCCGGGACAGGGCCCCGGGGAGCTGTTTTTT. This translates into CATKGPGQGPGELFF.

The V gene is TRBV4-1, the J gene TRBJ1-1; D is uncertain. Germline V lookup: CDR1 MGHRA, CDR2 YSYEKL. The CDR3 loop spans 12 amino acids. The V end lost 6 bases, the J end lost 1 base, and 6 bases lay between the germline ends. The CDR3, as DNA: TGCGCCAGCAGTCGGGGGAACACTGAAGCTTTCTTT. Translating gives CASSRGNTEAFF.

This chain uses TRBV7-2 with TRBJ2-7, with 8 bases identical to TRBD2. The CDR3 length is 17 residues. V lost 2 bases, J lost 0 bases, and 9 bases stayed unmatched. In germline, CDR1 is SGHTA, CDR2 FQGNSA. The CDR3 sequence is CASSLHSGTLSSYEQYF. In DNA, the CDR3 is TGTGCCAGCAGCTTACATAGCGGGACCCTGAGCTCCTACGAGCAGTACTTC.

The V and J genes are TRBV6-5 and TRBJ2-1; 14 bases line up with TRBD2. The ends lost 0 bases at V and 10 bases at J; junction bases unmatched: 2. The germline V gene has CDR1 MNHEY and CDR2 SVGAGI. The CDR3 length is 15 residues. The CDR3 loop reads CASSYSGLAGVEQFF. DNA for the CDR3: TGTGCCAGCAGTTACTCGGGACTAGCGGGAGTAGAGCAGTTCTTC.

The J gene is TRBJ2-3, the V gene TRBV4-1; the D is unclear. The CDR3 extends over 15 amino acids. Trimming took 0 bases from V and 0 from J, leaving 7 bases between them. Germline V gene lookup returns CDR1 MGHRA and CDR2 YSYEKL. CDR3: CASSQDERSTDTQYF. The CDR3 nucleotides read TGCGCCAGCAGCCAAGATGAGCGAAGCACAGATACGCAGTATTTT.

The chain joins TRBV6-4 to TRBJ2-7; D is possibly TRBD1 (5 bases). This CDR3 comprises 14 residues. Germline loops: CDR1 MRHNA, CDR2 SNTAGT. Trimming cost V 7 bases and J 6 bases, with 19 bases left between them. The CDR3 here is CASTEQGEVCEQYF. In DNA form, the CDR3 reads TGTGCCAGCACCGAACAAGGGGAAGTGTGCGAGCAGTACTTC.

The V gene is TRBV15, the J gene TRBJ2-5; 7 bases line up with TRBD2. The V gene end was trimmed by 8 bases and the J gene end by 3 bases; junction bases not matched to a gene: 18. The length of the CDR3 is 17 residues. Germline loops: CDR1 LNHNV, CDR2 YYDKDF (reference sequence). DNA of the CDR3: TGTGCCACCGGAGGGCGGGGGAGGTCACTCTCGAAAGAGACCCAGTACTTC. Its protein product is CATGGRGRSLSKETQYF.

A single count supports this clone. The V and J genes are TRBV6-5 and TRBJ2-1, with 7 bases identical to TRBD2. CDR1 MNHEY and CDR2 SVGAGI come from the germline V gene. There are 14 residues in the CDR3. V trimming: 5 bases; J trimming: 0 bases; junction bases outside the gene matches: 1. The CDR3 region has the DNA TGTGCCAGCAGTGGCGGGAGCTCCTACAATGAGCAGTTCTTC. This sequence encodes CASSGGSSYNEQFF.

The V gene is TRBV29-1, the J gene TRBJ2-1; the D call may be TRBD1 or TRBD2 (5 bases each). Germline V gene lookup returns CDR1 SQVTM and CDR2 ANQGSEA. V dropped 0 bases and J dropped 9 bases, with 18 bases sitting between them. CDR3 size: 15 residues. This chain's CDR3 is CSVEDPGRSLAEQFF. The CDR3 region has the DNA TGCAGCGTTGAAGATCCGGGACGTTCCCTCGCTGAGCAGTTCTTC.

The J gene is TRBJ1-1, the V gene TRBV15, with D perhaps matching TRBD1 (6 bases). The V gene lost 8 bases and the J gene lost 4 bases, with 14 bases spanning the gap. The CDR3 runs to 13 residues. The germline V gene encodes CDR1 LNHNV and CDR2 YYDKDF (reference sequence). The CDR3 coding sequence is TGTGCCACCGAAGAGACAGGACTCACTGAAGCTTTCTTT. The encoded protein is CATEETGLTEAFF.

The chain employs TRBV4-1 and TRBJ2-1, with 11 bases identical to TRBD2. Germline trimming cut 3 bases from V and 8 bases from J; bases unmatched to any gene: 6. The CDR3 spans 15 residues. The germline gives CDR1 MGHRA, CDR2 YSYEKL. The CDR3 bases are TGCGCCAGCAGCCAGGGACTAGCGGTTCGCTATGAGCAGTTCTTC. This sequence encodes CASSQGLAVRYEQFF.

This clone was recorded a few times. CDR3 protein: CASSGEVSSEQYF. DNA for the CDR3: TGTGCCAGCAGTGGCGAGGTCTCGAGCGAGCAGTACTTC. V and J are TRBV2 and TRBJ2-7; D is undetermined. CDR1 is SNHLY and CDR2 is FYNNEI in the germline V gene. V lost 4 bases, J lost 6 bases, and 13 bases lay in between. The CDR3 extends over 13 amino acids.

The CDR3 sequence is CASSDRGNNSPLHF. DNA of the CDR3: TGTGCCAGCAGCGACAGGGGTAATAATTCACCCCTCCACTTT. The chain recombines TRBV6-1 with TRBJ1-6, with 8 bases that match TRBD1. This CDR3 region has 14 residues. The junction had 3 bases not matched to a gene; V was cut back by 6 bases and J by 5 bases. Germline CDR1 and CDR2: MNHNS and SASEGT.

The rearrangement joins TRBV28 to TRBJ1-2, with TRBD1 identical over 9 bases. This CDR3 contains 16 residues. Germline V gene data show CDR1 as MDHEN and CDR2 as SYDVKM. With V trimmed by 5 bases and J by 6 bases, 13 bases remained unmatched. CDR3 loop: CASSPSSDRGRHGYTF. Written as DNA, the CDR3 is TGTGCCAGCAGTCCATCATCGGACAGGGGCAGGCATGGCTACACCTTC.

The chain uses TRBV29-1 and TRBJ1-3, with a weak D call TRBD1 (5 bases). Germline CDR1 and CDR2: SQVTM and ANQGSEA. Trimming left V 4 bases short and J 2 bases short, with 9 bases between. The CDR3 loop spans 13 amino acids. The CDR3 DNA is TGCAGCGTTGTCGGGACTCCTGGAAACACCATATATTTT. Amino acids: CSVVGTPGNTIYF.

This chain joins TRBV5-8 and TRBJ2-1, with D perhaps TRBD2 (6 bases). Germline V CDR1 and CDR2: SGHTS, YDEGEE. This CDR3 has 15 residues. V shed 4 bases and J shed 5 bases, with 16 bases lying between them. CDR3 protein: CASSRGLSGHNEQFF. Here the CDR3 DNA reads TGTGCCAGCAGCCGTGGACTATCGGGGCACAATGAGCAGTTCTTC.

CDR3 loop: CASSLDPRTSRNNEQFF. CDR3 DNA: TGTGCCAGCAGCTTAGATCCGAGGACTAGCAGAAACAATGAGCAGTTCTTC. The rearrangement links TRBV11-2 to TRBJ2-1, with 8 bases matching TRBD2. The germline V gene encodes CDR1 SGHAT and CDR2 FQNNGV. The CDR3 spans 17 residues. After removal of 0 bases from V and 5 bases from J, the junction contained 9 bases not matched to a gene.

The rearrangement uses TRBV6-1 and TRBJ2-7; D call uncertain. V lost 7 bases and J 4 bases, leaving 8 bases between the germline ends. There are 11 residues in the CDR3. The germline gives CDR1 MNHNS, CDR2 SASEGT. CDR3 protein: CASTQAYEQYF. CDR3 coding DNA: TGTGCCAGCACCCAAGCGTACGAGCAGTACTTC.

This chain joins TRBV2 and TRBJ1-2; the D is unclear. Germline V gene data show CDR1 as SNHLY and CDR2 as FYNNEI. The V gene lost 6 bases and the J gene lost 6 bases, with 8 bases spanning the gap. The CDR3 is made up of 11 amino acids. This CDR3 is CASRDSHGYTF. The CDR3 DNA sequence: TGTGCCAGCAGGGATTCTCATGGCTACACCTTC.